One sample yielded the 9 T cell receptor beta chains listed below, sequenced in a study of blood T cells in healthy people across ages (dated by TCRdb to 2015 to 2017). Receptor libraries were prepared by 5' RACE. The sequencing machine was an Illumina HiSeq 2500. A second roughly 6 to 12 cycle PCR used a sample-barcoded 5' primer and a J-beta primer mix. The public sequencing data were trimmed at Q25 with fastp and processed into clonotypes with MiXCR by TCRdb, which kept only in-frame beta chains. Each record represents a unique CDR3 protein, reported with the most common genes and DNA among its rows. In all, the sample holds approximately 680,000 distinct CDR3 sequences, and approximately 31% of those were seen once. Of the sample, roughly 14% is held by the ten largest clones. Sample: blood. The receptor set was obtained from a woman of 80 years or more in good health. Donor details come from another sample of the same person, matched by shared clones.

This clonotype occurred many times. The J gene is TRBJ1-2, the V gene TRBV6-5, with a weak D call TRBD1 (6 bases). Germline V lookup: CDR1 MNHEY, CDR2 SVGAGI. V shed 4 bases and J shed 4 bases, with 16 bases lying between them. The CDR3 extends over 15 amino acids. The CDR3 nucleotides are TGTGCCAGCAGTTGGGGTAGGGGGGGCGGCTATGGCTACACCTTC. It encodes CASSWGRGGGYGYTF.

Note on this clonotype: This may come from a read error, since a much larger clone is one base off. The chain has TRBV20-1 and TRBJ2-5, with 13 bases lining up with TRBD2. Germline trimming cut 1 base from V and 11 bases from J; bases unmatched to any gene: 13. The CDR3 is made up of 16 amino acids. Per the germline V gene, CDR1 is DFQATT and CDR2 is SNEGSKA (reference sequence). The CDR3 DNA follows: TGCAGTGCTAGAGGTCGACTAGCGGGGGGCCAAGGTGAGCAGTACTTC. This translates into CSARGRLAGGQGEQYF.

The chain combines TRBV7-9 with TRBJ2-3, with D maybe TRBD2 (5 bases). The length of the CDR3 is 17 residues. The germline V gene encodes CDR1 SEHNR and CDR2 FQNEAQ (reference sequence). V dropped 3 bases and J dropped 0 bases, with 16 bases sitting between them. CDR3 protein: CASSFLSDFLSTDTQYF. CDR3 nucleotides: TGTGCCAGCAGCTTCCTCTCGGACTTTCTTAGCACAGATACGCAGTATTTT. The variable domain in full, completed from reference TRBV7-9 and TRBJ2-3, reads DTGVSQNPRHKITKRGQNVTFRCDPISEHNRLYWYRQTLGQGPEFLTYFQNEAQLEKSRLLSDRFSAERPKGSFSTLEIQRTEQGDSAMYLCASSFLSDFLSTDTQYFGPGTRLTVL.

This chain joins TRBV2 and TRBJ2-1, with D unclear. CDR1 SNHLY and CDR2 FYNNEI come from the germline V gene. The V gene lost 4 bases and the J gene lost 8 bases, with 12 bases spanning the gap. This CDR3 has 13 amino acids. The CDR3 sequence is CASSGLTGDEQFF. The CDR3, as DNA: TGTGCCAGCAGTGGGCTCACTGGGGATGAGCAGTTCTTC. The whole variable domain, filled in from reference TRBV2 and TRBJ2-1, reads EPEVTQTPSHQVTQMGQEVILRCVPISNHLYFYWYRQILGQKVEFLVSFYNNEISEKSEIFDDQFSVERPDGSNFTLKIRSTKLEDSAMYFCASSGLTGDEQFFGPGTRLTVL.

In its sample, this clonotype was seen many times. DNA for the CDR3: TGTGCCACCAGTGACTTCAACCGCGATGAGCAGTTCTTC. Protein product: CATSDFNRDEQFF. The chain carries TRBV24-1 and TRBJ2-1; D is uncertain. The CDR3 is 13 amino acids. CDR1 KGHDR and CDR2 SFDVKD come from the germline V gene. Trimming cost V 4 bases and J 8 bases, with 11 bases left between them.

The V and J genes are TRBV12-3 or TRBV12-4 and TRBJ2-6; perhaps TRBD1 as D (6 bases). V dropped 7 bases and J dropped 9 bases, with 13 bases sitting between them. This CDR3 spans 13 amino acids. The CDR3 here is CASNLGQYNVLTF. The DNA of the CDR3 is TGTGCCAGCAATCTCGGACAGTACAACGTCCTGACTTTC.

CDR3 region: CSVAAGAGLGNIQYF. The CDR3 DNA follows: TGCAGCGTTGCCGCAGGGGCAGGGCTAGGGAACATTCAGTACTTC. This chain connects TRBV29-1 to TRBJ2-4; maybe TRBD1 (6 bases). CDR1 and CDR2 (germline): SQVTM, ANQGSEA. V lost 4 bases, J lost 7 bases, and 20 bases lay in between. The CDR3 totals 15 residues.

The V gene is TRBV20-1, the J gene TRBJ1-4; D gene uncertain. Germline V gives CDR1 DFQATT, CDR2 SNEGSKA (reference sequence). The CDR3 runs 13 residues. Trimming cost V 5 bases and J 11 bases, with 18 bases left between them. Written as DNA, the CDR3 is TGCAGTGCTCTAGGTCCCACTAAGCTCAAACTGTTTTTT. Protein: CSALGPTKLKLFF.

This clonotype has at least ten counts. The CDR3 spells CASSSDRAYTEAFF. CDR3 in DNA: TGCGCCAGCAGCTCGGACAGGGCGTACACTGAAGCTTTCTTT. The chain employs TRBV5-1 and TRBJ1-1; 8 positions agree with TRBD1. Germline lookup yields CDR1 SGHRS and CDR2 YFSETQ. The CDR3 has 14 residues. Trimming took 3 bases from V and 3 from J; bases not matched to a gene: 4.